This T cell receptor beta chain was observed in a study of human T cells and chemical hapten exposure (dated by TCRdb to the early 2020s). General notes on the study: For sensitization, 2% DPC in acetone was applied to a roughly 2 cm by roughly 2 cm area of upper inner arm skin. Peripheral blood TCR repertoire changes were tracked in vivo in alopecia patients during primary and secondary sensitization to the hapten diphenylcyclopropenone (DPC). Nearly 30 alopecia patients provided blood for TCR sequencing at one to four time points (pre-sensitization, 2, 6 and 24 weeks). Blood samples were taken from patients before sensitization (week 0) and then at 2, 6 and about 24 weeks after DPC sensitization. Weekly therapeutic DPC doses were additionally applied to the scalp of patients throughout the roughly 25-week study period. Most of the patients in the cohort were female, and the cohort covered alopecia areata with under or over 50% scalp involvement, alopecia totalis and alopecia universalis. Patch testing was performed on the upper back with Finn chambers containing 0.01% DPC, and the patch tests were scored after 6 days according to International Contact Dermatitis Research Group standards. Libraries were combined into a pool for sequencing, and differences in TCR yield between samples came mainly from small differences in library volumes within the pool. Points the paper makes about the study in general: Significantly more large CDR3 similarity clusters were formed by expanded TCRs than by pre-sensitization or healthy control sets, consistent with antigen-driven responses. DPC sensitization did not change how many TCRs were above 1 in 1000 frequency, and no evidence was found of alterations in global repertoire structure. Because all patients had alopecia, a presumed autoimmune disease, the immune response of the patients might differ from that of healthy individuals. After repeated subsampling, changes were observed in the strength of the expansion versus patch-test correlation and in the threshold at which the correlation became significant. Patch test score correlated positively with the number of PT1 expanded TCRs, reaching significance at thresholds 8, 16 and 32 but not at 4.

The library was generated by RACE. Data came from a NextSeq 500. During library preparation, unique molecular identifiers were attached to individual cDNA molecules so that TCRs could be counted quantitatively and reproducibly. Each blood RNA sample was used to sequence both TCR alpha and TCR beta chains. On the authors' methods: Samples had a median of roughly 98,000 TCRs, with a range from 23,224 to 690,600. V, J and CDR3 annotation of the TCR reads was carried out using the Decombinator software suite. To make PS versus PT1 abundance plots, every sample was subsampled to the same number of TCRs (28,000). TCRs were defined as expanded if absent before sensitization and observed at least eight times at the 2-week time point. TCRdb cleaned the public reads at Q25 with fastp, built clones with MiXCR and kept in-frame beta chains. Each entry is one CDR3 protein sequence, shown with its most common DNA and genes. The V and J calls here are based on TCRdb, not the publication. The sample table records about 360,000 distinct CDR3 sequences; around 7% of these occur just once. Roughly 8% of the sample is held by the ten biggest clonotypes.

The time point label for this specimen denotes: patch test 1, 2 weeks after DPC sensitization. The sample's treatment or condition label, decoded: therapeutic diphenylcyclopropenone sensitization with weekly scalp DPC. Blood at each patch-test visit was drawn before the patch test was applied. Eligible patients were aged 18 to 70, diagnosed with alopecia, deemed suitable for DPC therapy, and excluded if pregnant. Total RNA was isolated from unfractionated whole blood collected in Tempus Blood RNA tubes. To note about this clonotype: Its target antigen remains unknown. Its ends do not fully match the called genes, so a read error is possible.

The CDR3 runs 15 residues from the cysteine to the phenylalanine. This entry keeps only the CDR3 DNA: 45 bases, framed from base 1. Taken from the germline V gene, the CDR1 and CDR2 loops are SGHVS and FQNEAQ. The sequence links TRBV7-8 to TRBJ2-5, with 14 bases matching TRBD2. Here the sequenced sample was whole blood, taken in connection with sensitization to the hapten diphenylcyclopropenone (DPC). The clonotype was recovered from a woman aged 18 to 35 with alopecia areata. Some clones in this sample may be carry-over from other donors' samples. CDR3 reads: CASSPRLAGGETRYF. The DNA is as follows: TGTGCCAGCAGCCCCCGACTAGCGGGAGGGGAGACCCGGTACTTC. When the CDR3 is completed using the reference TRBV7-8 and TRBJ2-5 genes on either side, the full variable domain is GAGVSQSPRYKVAKRGQDVALRCDPISGHVSLFWYQQALGQGPEFLTYFQNEAQLDKSGLPSDRFFAERPEGSVSTLKIQRTQQEDSAVYLCASSPRLAGGETRYFGPGTRLLVL.